The 2 T cell receptor beta chains in this list originate from one sample, sequenced in a study of patients and donors after allogeneic stem cell transplantation. TCRdb redid the calling of the RT-PCR reads with MiXCR, one entry per CDR3 protein. This table holds 400,000 to 500,000 distinct CDR3 sequences, under 20% found once. Sequenced sample: blood, either unsorted or a sorted T cell fraction (not recorded which). The receptors originated from a human donor who was either an allogeneic HSCT recipient or a stem cell or donor lymphocyte infusion donor (not recorded which). It is not recorded whose cells these are; they may come from a transplant donor.

The rearrangement joins TRBV19 to TRBJ2-1; 10 nucleotides match TRBD2. Germline V gives CDR1 LNHDA, CDR2 SQIVND (reference sequence). The CDR3 runs to 15 residues. The ends lost 7 bases at V and 4 bases at J; junction bases unmatched: 7. CDR3 DNA sequence: TGTGCCAGTAAAACAGCGGGAGGGCCGTACAATGAGCAGTTCTTC. Its protein product is CASKTAGGPYNEQFF.

At least ten counts were recorded for this clonotype. At one boundary the junction diverges from the germline segment, which might be a read error. The genes are TRBV7-3 and TRBJ2-3, with D perhaps being TRBD1 or TRBD2 (5 bases each). The CDR3 sequence is 14 residues long. Germline loops: CDR1 SGHTA, CDR2 FQGTGA. The CDR3 DNA follows: TGCGCCAGCAGCTCGGGACCTAGCACAGATACGCAGTATTTT. It specifies CASSSGPSTDTQYF. Full variable domain (remainder filled in from reference TRBV7-3 and TRBJ2-3): GAGVSQTPSNKVTEKGKYVELRCDPISGHTALYWYRQSLGQGPEFLIYFQGTGAADDSGLPNDRFFAVRPEGSVSTLKIQRTERGDSAVYLCASSSGPSTDTQYFGPGTRLTVL.